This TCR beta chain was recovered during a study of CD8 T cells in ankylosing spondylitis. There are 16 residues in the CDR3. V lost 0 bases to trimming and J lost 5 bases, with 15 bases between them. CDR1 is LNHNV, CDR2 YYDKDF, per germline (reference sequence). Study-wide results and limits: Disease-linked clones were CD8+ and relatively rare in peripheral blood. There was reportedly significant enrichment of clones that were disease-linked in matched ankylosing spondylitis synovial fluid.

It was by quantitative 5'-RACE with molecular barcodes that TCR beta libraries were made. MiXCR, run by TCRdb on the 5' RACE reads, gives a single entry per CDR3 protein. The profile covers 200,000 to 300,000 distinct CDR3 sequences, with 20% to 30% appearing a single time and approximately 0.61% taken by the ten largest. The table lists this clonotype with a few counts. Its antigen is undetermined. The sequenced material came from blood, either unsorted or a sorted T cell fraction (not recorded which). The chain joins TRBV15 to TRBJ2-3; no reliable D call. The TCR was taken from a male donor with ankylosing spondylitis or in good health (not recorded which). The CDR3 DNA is TGTGCCACCAGCAGAGATAGGGCAGCGTTGGGAGATACGCAGTATTTT. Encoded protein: CATSRDRAALGDTQYF.